Listed here are 25 T cell receptor beta chains from one sample, sequenced in a study of tumor-infiltrating lymphocytes in primary liver carcinoma. DNA and RNA were both co-extracted from 20-30 mg of bulk tissue that had not been sorted. TCR beta cDNA was prepared out of around 460 ng total RNA by means of a constant-region primer. Slightly modified ARM-PCR with three nested multiplex PCR rounds yielded TCR beta libraries. PCR rounds one and two used TRBV1-TRBV30 forward primers with a C-beta reverse primer for 9 to 10 cycles each. TCRdb recomputed calls from the multiplex PCR reads with MiXCR, one row per CDR3 protein. The sample has approximately 37,000 distinct CDR3 sequences; nearly 75% are singletons. Sequencing used liver tumor tissue from sampling region 4. Sample subset: tumor region T4, right-lateral pole. Every receptor here comes from a man aged 35 to 55 with primary liver carcinoma and hepatitis B virus infection.

In the case of this clonotype: Relative to the germline gene, one junction end is altered; a read error may explain this. The rearrangement joins TRBV7-9 to TRBJ2-1; D is perhaps TRBD1 (5 bases). CDR1 SEHNR and CDR2 FQNEAQ come from the germline V gene (reference sequence). The CDR3 is made up of 15 amino acids. Written as DNA, the CDR3 is TGTACCATCTGTGACAGTTTATCCGAAAACAATGAGCAGTCCTTC. Encoded protein: CTICDSLSENNEQSF.

Turning to this clonotype: A junction end diverges from the germline sequence, so it may reflect a read error. V is TRBV4-2 and J is TRBJ2-7; possibly TRBD1 for D (6 bases). Germline V CDR1 and CDR2: LGHNA, YNFKEQ. This CDR3 spans 13 amino acids. The CDR3 coding sequence is TGTGCCAGCAGCCAGCATTACGAGGGGGAACAGCACTTC. This translates into CASSQHYEGEQHF.

This clonotype was detected only once. Mismatch with germline at one junction end may stem from a read error. The chain is built from TRBV10-2 and TRBJ1-5; possible D gene TRBD1, 5 bases. From germline, CDR1 is WSHSY and CDR2 SAAADI. CDR3 length: 13 residues. The CDR3: CPSSVGGTQPRLF. Written as DNA, the CDR3 is TGCCCCAGCAGTGTGGGGGGAACGCAGCCCCGGCTTTTT.

A word on this clonotype: The junction departs from the called germline gene at one end, perhaps through a read error. CDR3 loop: CTSSTRGQRASTDTQYF. CDR3 DNA: TGTACCAGTAGTACCAGGGGACAGAGGGCTAGCACAGACACGCAGTATTTT. This chain links TRBV19 with TRBJ2-3; 7 bases align to TRBD1. CDR1 LNHDA and CDR2 SQIVND come from the germline V gene (reference sequence). CDR3 length: 17 amino acids.

This clonotype rates as medium-sized. The chain carries TRBV6-1 and TRBJ2-5; D not resolved. Trimming shortened V by 0 bases and J by 1 base, and 9 bases separated the two germline ends. The germline CDR1 and CDR2 sequences are MNHNS and SASEGT. The CDR3 totals 15 residues. The CDR3 protein is CASSEAVGGQETQYF. The CDR3 region has the DNA TGTGCCAGCAGTGAAGCGGTGGGCGGCCAAGAGACCCAGTACTTC.

A remark on this clonotype: Given the absence of the conserved phenylalanine or tryptophan at the CDR3 end, a read error is likely. This chain links TRBV13 with TRBJ1-5; D remains ambiguous. The CDR3 is 14 residues long. Germline V lookup: CDR1 PRHDT, CDR2 FYEKMQ (reference sequence). V was pared by 0 bases and J by 8 bases, with 11 bases between. Written as DNA, the CDR3 is TGTGCCAGCAGCTTAGGAGGGAGCCATGAGCCCCAGCATATT. It encodes CASSLGGSHEPQHI.

For this clonotype: A junction end diverges from the germline sequence, so it may reflect a read error. The J gene is TRBJ2-7, the V gene TRBV11-3; 9 bases are a match to TRBD1. CDR1 is SGHNT, CDR2 YENEEA, per germline. The CDR3 runs to 14 residues. The CDR3 sequence is CATRQGVTSYKQYF. Here the CDR3 DNA reads TGTGCTACACGACAGGGGGTGACTTCCTACAAGCAGTACTTC.

The table lists this clonotype with a few counts. The chain recombines TRBV20-1 with TRBJ1-4, with D possibly matching TRBD1 (6 bases). This CDR3 is built from 13 residues. CDR1 DFQATT and CDR2 SNEGSKA come from the germline V gene (reference sequence). V was pared by 5 bases and J by 6 bases, with 13 bases between. This CDR3 reads CSALGDTDEKLFF. The CDR3 DNA follows: TGCAGTGCTCTGGGGGACACCGATGAAAAACTGTTTTTT.

This clonotype occurred a few times. A junction end diverges from the germline sequence, so it may reflect a read error. The chain joins TRBV6-5 to TRBJ1-6, with D unresolved. Germline V lookup: CDR1 MNHEY, CDR2 SVGAGI. The CDR3 has 14 amino acids. The CDR3 nucleotides are TGTGCTAGCAGTTATACGCTCTATAATTCACCCCTCCACTTT. Amino acid sequence: CASSYTLYNSPLHF.

Remarks on this clonotype: One junction end does not reproduce the germline sequence, and a read error may be involved. The chain combines TRBV11-2 with TRBJ2-7; 8 positions agree with TRBD1. The V gene's germline CDR1 is SGHAT and CDR2 FQNNGV. The CDR3 covers 16 residues. CDR3 protein: CASSLAGGPFDYQQYF. Here the CDR3 DNA reads TGTGCCAGTAGTTTAGCAGGGGGCCCCTTTGACTACCAGCAGTACTTC.

The chain joins TRBV4-2 to TRBJ2-5, with TRBD2 matching over 7 bases. The V gene's germline CDR1 is LGHNA and CDR2 YNFKEQ. The CDR3 is 18 residues long. This chain's CDR3 is CTSSQDLMGGPALDTQYF. DNA for the CDR3: TGTACTAGCAGCCAAGATCTGATGGGAGGGCCGGCTTTAGATACCCAGTACTTC.

Concerning this clonotype itself: The junction and the germline gene differ at one end; a read error may be behind it. The V gene is TRBV4-3, the J gene TRBJ2-2, with 10 bases that match TRBD1. This CDR3 has 18 amino acids. Germline CDR1 LGHNA, CDR2 YSLEER. The CDR3 bases are TGCGCCAGCAGCCAATATCATTGGACAGGGGGGTACACCGGGGAGCCGTTTTTT. Its protein product is CASSQYHWTGGYTGEPFF.

This clonotype counts as hyperexpanded. J is TRBJ2-4 and V is TRBV11-1; 13 nucleotides agree with TRBD2. The CDR3 loop spans 17 amino acids. Germline V gene lookup returns CDR1 SGHAT and CDR2 FQDESV (reference sequence). Trimming took 3 bases from V and 2 from J; bases not matched to a gene: 4. The CDR3 DNA reads as TGTGCCAGCAGCTTTCCCGGGACTAGCGGGACCAAAAACATTCAGTACTTC. Its protein is CASSFPGTSGTKNIQYF.

For this clonotype: At one end the junction does not follow the germline gene, possibly because of a read error. V is TRBV11-2 and J is TRBJ2-7; the D gene is possibly TRBD1 (6 bases). CDR1 and CDR2 (germline): SGHAT, FQNNGV. CDR3 length: 14 amino acids. In DNA, the CDR3 is TGTGCCAGCAGCTCTGACAGGAACTCCTACGGGCAGTACTTT. Protein product: CASSSDRNSYGQYF.

Notes on this clonotype: One end of the junction does not line up with germline, which may come from a read error. The gene calls are TRBV28 and TRBJ2-5, with D maybe TRBD2 (5 bases). CDR1 and CDR2 (germline): MDHEN, SYDVKM. This CDR3 has 13 residues. The CDR3 sequence: CAGSQVAGSTQYF. The CDR3 DNA is TGTGCCGGCAGCCAGGTGGCGGGCTCGACCCAGTACTTC.

This clonotype was counted a few times. One end of the junction does not line up with germline, which may come from a read error. This chain links TRBV11-1 with TRBJ2-1, with a weak D call TRBD2 (7 bases). The CDR3 spans 16 residues. Germline V CDR1 and CDR2: SGHAT, FQDESV (reference sequence). The CDR3: CGSSLVGRGGDNEQFF. CDR3 nucleotides: TGTGGCAGCAGCTTGGTCGGCAGGGGAGGGGACAATGAGCAATTCTTC.

This clonotype was detected many times. The CDR3 sequence is CASSLPQGATSGMAYNEQFF. Here the CDR3 DNA reads TGTGCCAGCAGTTTACCGCAAGGGGCGACTAGCGGGATGGCGTACAATGAGCAGTTCTTC. The chain links TRBV28 to TRBJ2-1; 11 bases are shared with TRBD2. The CDR3 is 20 amino acids. Looked up from germline, CDR1 is MDHEN and CDR2 is SYDVKM. V gave up 2 bases and J gave up 4 bases; unmatched junction bases: 16.

Worth noting for this clonotype: The germline gene is not matched at one end of the junction; a read error may be the cause. The chain links TRBV29-1 to TRBJ2-7, with D perhaps given as TRBD1 or TRBD2 (5 bases each). This CDR3 contains 16 residues. CDR1 is SQVTM, CDR2 ANQGSEA, per germline. In DNA form, the CDR3 reads TGCAGCGCCATAACATCTGGGACCGGCACTCTCTACGAGCGGTTCTTC. Residues: CSAITSGTGTLYERFF.

This clonotype was seen at least ten times. The gene calls are TRBV2 and TRBJ2-4; D may be TRBD1 (5 bases). This CDR3 is built from 16 residues. CDR1 is SNHLY, CDR2 FYNNEI, per germline. The V and J ends lost 1 base and 1 base respectively, with 11 bases between them. The chain's CDR3 is CASSEEWGGAKNIQYF. The CDR3 region has the DNA TGTGCCAGCAGTGAAGAGTGGGGCGGCGCCAAAAACATTCAGTACTTC.

The J gene is TRBJ2-7, the V gene TRBV30, with D unclear. This CDR3 comprises 13 residues. Germline-derived CDR1 and CDR2 are GTSNPN and SVGIG (reference sequence). V lost 2 bases and J lost 7, with 15 bases in between. For the CDR3, the DNA is TGTGCCTGGAGTTTCTGGGGTGTTGGAGAGCAGTACTTC. It codes for CAWSFWGVGEQYF.

This clonotype was picked up a small number of times. One end of the junction varies from germline; a read error may be responsible. The chain recombines TRBV6-1 with TRBJ2-7; 7 bases are a match to TRBD2. This CDR3 is built from 13 residues. Germline V gives CDR1 MNHNS, CDR2 SASEGT. Here the CDR3 DNA reads TGTGCCGGCAGTGAGGCGCGGCTAGCGGTCCAGTACTTC. This sequence encodes CAGSEARLAVQYF.

The genes are TRBV29-1 and TRBJ1-1; D might be TRBD1 (5 bases). The length of the CDR3 is 15 residues. The germline gives CDR1 SQVTM, CDR2 ANQGSEA. V lost 4 bases to trimming and J lost 5 bases, with 20 bases between them. CDR3 sequence reads: CSVGPGWDMVTEAFF. The CDR3 bases are TGCAGCGTTGGTCCAGGGTGGGATATGGTAACTGAAGCTTTCTTT.

This clonotype was seen a handful of times. The chain employs TRBV10-3 and TRBJ2-3, with 7 bases that match TRBD2. The CDR3 consists of 13 residues. Per the germline V gene, CDR1 is ENHRY and CDR2 is SYGVKD. V dropped 10 bases and J dropped 3; count of bases not matched to a gene: 7. In nucleotides, the CDR3 is TGTGCCACTGGACCAGCGGGAACAGATACGCAGTATTTT. It yields the protein CATGPAGTDTQYF.

Comments on this clonotype: The junction does not match germline at one end; this may be a read error. V usage is TRBV5-1 and J usage is TRBJ2-7, with 7 bases aligning to TRBD1. Germline assignment: CDR1 SGHRS and CDR2 YFSETQ. The CDR3 length is 13 residues. The CDR3 nucleotides read TGCGGCAGCAGCTTGCGGACAGGTAGCGAGCAGTATTTC. Translating it yields CGSSLRTGSEQYF.

Many counts were recorded for this clonotype. Germline is not matched at one junction end, which may reflect a read error. The chain links TRBV29-1 to TRBJ2-5, with D unresolved. Germline loops: CDR1 SQVTM, CDR2 ANQGSEA. The CDR3 runs to 13 residues. CDR3 region: CSVEVPQRETQYF. The CDR3 DNA follows: TGCAGCGTTGAAGTCCCCCAACGAGAGACCCAGTACTTT.